The 10 T cell receptor beta chains in this list originate from one sample, sequenced in a study of blood T cell repertoires in COVID-19. TCRdb's table, derived via immunoSEQ multiplex PCR, lists solely in-frame clones and lacks some. In the table there are roughly 200,000 clones, 75% to 95% of which are singletons. The sequencing sample was made of peripheral blood. These receptors all come from a man aged 50 to 59 with acute or convalescent COVID-19.

The chain links TRBV5-1 to TRBJ1-1, with a possible D match to TRBD1 (6 bases). CDR1 is SGHRS, CDR2 YFSETQ, per germline. V was clipped by 4 bases and J by 11 bases, with 18 bases between them. The CDR3 length is 13 residues. The CDR3 reads CASSMTGSLEAFF. CDR3 bases: TGCGCCAGCAGCATGACAGGATCCCTTGAGGCTTTCTTT. Full variable domain (rest looked up from reference TRBV5-1 and TRBJ1-1): KAGVTQTPRYLIKTRGQQVTLSCSPISGHRSVSWYQQTPGQGLQFLFEYFSETQRNKGNFPGRFSGRQFSNSRSEMNVSTLELGDSALYLCASSMTGSLEAFFGQGTRLTVV.

This chain connects TRBV7-2 to TRBJ1-6; no definite D call. V was shortened by 0 bases and J by 8 bases, with 5 bases between the two germline ends. Germline V lookup: CDR1 SGHTA, CDR2 FQGNSA. The CDR3 covers 13 residues. CDR3 protein: CASSLAGHSPLHF. The CDR3 coding sequence is TGTGCCAGCAGCTTAGCCGGTCATTCACCCCTCCACTTT.

The V call is TRBV5-1, the J call TRBJ2-2; no clear D. Germline V gene sequence: CDR1 SGHRS, CDR2 YFSETQ. V was cut by 4 bases and J by 1 base, with 2 bases left in between. This CDR3 region has 12 residues. CDR3 in amino acids: CASSLNTGELFF. Written as DNA, the CDR3 is TGCGCCAGCAGCCTGAACACCGGGGAGCTGTTTTTT.

This chain uses TRBV5-1 with TRBJ1-1; no definite D call. Germline assignment: CDR1 SGHRS and CDR2 YFSETQ. CDR3 length: 14 amino acids. V was clipped by 1 base and J by 5 bases, with 12 bases between them. In DNA form, the CDR3 reads TGCGCCAGCAGCTTGACGACTACGGGTACTGAAGCTTTCTTT. This translates into CASSLTTTGTEAFF.

The rearrangement uses TRBV7-6 and TRBJ2-4; TRBD2 matches 16 bases. The CDR3 extends over 19 amino acids. Trimming removed 5 bases from V and 1 base from J; junction bases left unmatched: 8. Germline assignment: CDR1 SGHVS and CDR2 FNYEAQ. The CDR3 loop reads CASSKGTSGRDFAKNIQYF. The CDR3 DNA reads as TGTGCCAGCAGCAAAGGGACTAGCGGGAGGGACTTCGCCAAAAACATTCAGTACTTC.

In nucleotides, the CDR3 is TGTGCCAGCAGCTTTTTTCCTAGCGGGGGGGGGTCCTACAATGAGCAGTTCTTC. This codes for CASSFFPSGGGSYNEQFF. The gene calls are TRBV11-2 and TRBJ2-1, with 12 bases aligning to TRBD2. The CDR3 loop spans 18 amino acids. Losses at the gene ends were 3 bases for V and 1 base for J; bases not matched to a gene: 7. The germline V gene encodes CDR1 SGHAT and CDR2 FQNNGV.

The gene calls are TRBV21-1 and TRBJ2-5; the table assigns TRBD1, which was not confirmed against the DNA. TRBV21-1 is a recognized pseudogene. The length of the CDR3 is 15 residues. The CDR3 sequence: CASSSRQGIRETQYF. CDR3 coding DNA: TGTGCCAGCAGCTCGCGACAGGGGATCCGAGAGACCCAGTACTTC.

J is TRBJ1-2 and V is TRBV4-1; 7 positions match TRBD1. This CDR3 has 16 residues. Germline values: CDR1 MGHRA, CDR2 YSYEKL. The trim removed 4 bases at V and 7 bases at J, leaving 15 bases unmatched. The CDR3 DNA is TGCGCCAGCAGCCCCGCCCTGGACAGAGGGGGCGTTGGCTACACCTTC. Translated, it gives CASSPALDRGGVGYTF.

The V and J genes are TRBV9 and TRBJ2-1; 8 bases match TRBD1. From germline, CDR1 is SGDLS and CDR2 YYNGEE. This CDR3 contains 14 residues. V lost 4 bases to trimming and J lost 7 bases; unmatched junction nucleotides: 7. The CDR3 loop is CASSLRTGWNEQFF. CDR3 sequence (DNA): TGTGCCAGCAGCTTAAGGACAGGGTGGAATGAGCAGTTCTTC.

This clone was recorded only once. The J gene is TRBJ2-1, the V gene TRBV10-3; TRBD2 aligns across 8 bases. CDR1 and CDR2 from the germline V gene are ENHRY and SYGVKD. The length of the CDR3 is 14 residues. V lost 6 bases, J lost 7 bases, and 8 bases stayed unmatched. The CDR3 DNA reads TGTGCCATCAGAGCCGGGACTAGAACGAATGAGCAGTTCTTC. This encodes CAIRAGTRTNEQFF.